The 29 T cell receptor beta chains listed next were all sequenced from one sample in a study of blood T cells in healthy people across ages. For the second PCR, which ran for roughly 7 to 11 cycles, a sample-barcoded 5' primer and a J-beta primer mix were used. TCRdb passed the 5' RACE reads through MiXCR, listing each CDR3 protein once. The sample consists of 850,000 to 1,100,000 distinct CDR3 sequences, less than 45% of them appearing once. The sample consisted of blood. The receptors come from a young man in good health.

The chain couples TRBV15 to TRBJ1-4, with no clear D. This CDR3 is 15 amino acids long. Per the germline V gene, CDR1 is LNHNV and CDR2 is YYDKDF (reference sequence). V lost 1 base and J 4 bases, leaving 10 bases between the germline ends. The CDR3 region is CATSRVGADNEKLFF. CDR3 sequence (DNA): TGTGCCACCAGCAGAGTGGGAGCAGATAATGAAAAACTGTTTTTT.

This chain links TRBV4-3 with TRBJ2-3, with 7 positions matching TRBD2. V lost 4 bases, J lost 9 bases, and 19 bases stayed unmatched. CDR1 and CDR2 (germline): LGHNA, YSLEER. This CDR3 comprises 17 residues. The CDR3 protein is CASSPEALAISSSTQYF. The DNA of the CDR3 is TGCGCCAGCAGCCCGGAAGCACTAGCGATTAGTAGTTCGACGCAGTATTTT.

The genes are TRBV4-3 and TRBJ1-1; D might be TRBD1 (6 bases). CDR3 length: 15 amino acids. The V end lost 1 base, the J end lost 5 bases, and 14 bases lay between the germline ends. Germline V gene data show CDR1 as LGHNA and CDR2 as YSLEER. The CDR3 is CASSQVLQGDTEAFF. The CDR3 region has the DNA TGCGCCAGCAGCCAAGTCTTACAGGGTGATACTGAAGCTTTCTTT.

In its sample, this clonotype was seen a few times. The rearrangement uses TRBV12-3 or TRBV12-4 and TRBJ2-1, with 10 positions matching TRBD1. The CDR3 runs to 15 residues. V shed 7 bases, J shed 7 bases, and the junction held 10 bases outside the gene matches. DNA for the CDR3: TGTGCCAGCATGAACCGGGACAGGGGCGGAAATGAGCAGTTCTTC. Translation: CASMNRDRGGNEQFF.

A single count supports this clonotype. A much bigger clone sits one base away, suggesting this may be a read error. The rearrangement links TRBV4-3 to TRBJ1-2; tentative D call: TRBD1 (6 bases). Germline V gives CDR1 LGHNA, CDR2 YSLEER. V was trimmed by 0 bases and J by 6 bases, leaving 11 bases between them. CDR3 length equals 14 residues. DNA of the CDR3: TGCGCCAGCAGCCAAGACGGGGGGCTTCATGGCTACACCTTC. Protein product: CASSQDGGLHGYTF.

This sequence joins TRBV5-6 and TRBJ2-1; 11 nucleotides agree with TRBD2. V shed 4 bases and J 8 bases; nucleotides not matched to a gene: 11. The length of the CDR3 is 16 residues. Looked up from germline, CDR1 is SGHDT and CDR2 is YYEEEE. CDR3 loop: CASSPTIAGGLDEQFF. In nucleotides, the CDR3 is TGTGCCAGCAGCCCCACAATAGCGGGGGGGCTGGATGAGCAGTTCTTC.

This clonotype occurred a few times. The chain recombines TRBV29-1 with TRBJ2-3; no definite D call. Trimming took off 3 bases at V and 5 bases at J, with 15 bases between the two ends. The length of the CDR3 is 14 residues. Germline V gives CDR1 SQVTM, CDR2 ANQGSEA. In DNA form, the CDR3 reads TGCAGCGTTGATTTTCCACCATGGGTAGATACGCAGTATTTT. Encoded protein: CSVDFPPWVDTQYF.

This sequence joins TRBV4-1 and TRBJ1-1; unclear D gene. The CDR3 sequence is 13 residues long. V was pared by 7 bases and J by 0 bases, with 9 bases between. Per germline, CDR1 MGHRA and CDR2 YSYEKL. The CDR3 loop is CASTVKMNTEAFF. For the CDR3, the DNA is TGCGCCAGCACCGTGAAAATGAACACTGAAGCTTTCTTT.

CDR3 residues: CASSLGLMMTGNEQFF. The DNA for the CDR3 is TGTGCCAGCAGCTTAGGCCTTATGATGACCGGCAATGAGCAGTTCTTC. The chain couples TRBV13 to TRBJ2-1; D unclear. The CDR3 runs 16 residues. The V end lost 0 bases, the J end lost 6 bases, and 15 bases lay between the germline ends. Germline loops: CDR1 PRHDT, CDR2 FYEKMQ (reference sequence).

This chain joins TRBV12-3 or TRBV12-4 and TRBJ1-2; TRBD1 matches 11 bases. This CDR3 has 18 residues. J gave up 3 bases and V 6 bases, and 15 bases lay outside the gene matches. The CDR3 nucleotides read TGTGCCAGCAGCCCCGTCGGGGAGGACAGGGGGCGGGACTATGGCTACACCTTC. Translation gives CASSPVGEDRGRDYGYTF.

This clonotype was counted at least ten times. V gene TRBV7-9 combines with J gene TRBJ2-5; TRBD2 aligns across 8 bases. From germline, CDR1 is SEHNR and CDR2 FQNEAQ (reference sequence). The CDR3 loop spans 15 amino acids. Trimming took 5 bases from V and 2 from J; bases not matched to a gene: 7. Here the CDR3 reads CASSTLAGPQETQYF. The CDR3 coding sequence is TGTGCCAGCAGCACATTAGCGGGGCCTCAAGAGACCCAGTACTTC. The full variable domain, completed using reference TRBV7-9 and TRBJ2-5, is DTGVSQNPRHKITKRGQNVTFRCDPISEHNRLYWYRQTLGQGPEFLTYFQNEAQLEKSRLLSDRFSAERPKGSFSTLEIQRTEQGDSAMYLCASSTLAGPQETQYFGPGTRLLVL.

The rearrangement joins TRBV12-3 or TRBV12-4 to TRBJ1-1; D remains ambiguous. V shed 5 bases and J shed 11 bases, with 18 bases lying between them. The CDR3 is 13 residues long. Here the CDR3 reads CASSPTGQVGAFF. As DNA, the CDR3 is TGTGCCAGCAGTCCCACCGGGCAGGTAGGGGCTTTCTTT.

V and J are TRBV7-2 and TRBJ1-4; D remains unclear. CDR1 is SGHTA and CDR2 is FQGNSA in the germline V gene. V lost 3 bases, J lost 8 bases, and 13 bases lay in between. The CDR3 consists of 14 residues. The CDR3 loop is CASSFGSSGEKLFF. The CDR3 DNA reads TGTGCCAGCAGCTTTGGCTCCAGCGGAGAAAAACTGTTTTTT.

Regarding this clonotype: This sequence may be a read error, since a much larger clone differs from it by one base. The J gene is TRBJ2-3, the V gene TRBV4-2, with TRBD1 matching 8 bases. Germline values: CDR1 LGHNA, CDR2 YNFKEQ. This CDR3 region has 14 residues. V shed 6 bases and J 2 bases; nucleotides not matched to a gene: 4. CDR3 loop: CASSQGAYTDTQYF. The CDR3 DNA reads TGTGCCAGCAGTCAGGGGGCCTACACAGATACGCAGTATTTT.

The rearrangement joins TRBV6-6 to TRBJ2-1, with 7 bases identical to TRBD2. Germline CDR1 and CDR2: MNHNY and SVGAGI (reference sequence). The junction had 15 bases not matched to a gene; V was cut back by 4 bases and J by 9 bases. The CDR3 totals 16 residues. The chain's CDR3 is CASSSHWGGDPIEQFF. CDR3 DNA: TGTGCCAGCAGTTCCCATTGGGGGGGGGATCCCATTGAGCAGTTCTTC.

The CDR3 nucleotides are TGTGCCAGCAGGTCAAACAGGGGTGGGGCAGATACGCAGTATTTT. Translation: CASRSNRGGADTQYF. The chain joins TRBV7-2 to TRBJ2-3, with 7 bases aligning to TRBD1. V trimming: 6 bases; J trimming: 4 bases; junction bases outside the gene matches: 10. The germline CDR1 and CDR2 sequences are SGHTA and FQGNSA. CDR3 size: 15 residues.

This clonotype was found a few times. The V gene is TRBV9, the J gene TRBJ1-2, with a tentative D call TRBD1 (6 bases). This CDR3 region has 15 residues. CDR1 and CDR2 from the germline V gene are SGDLS and YYNGEE. Trimming pared 3 bases from V and 1 base from J, leaving 13 bases between. The CDR3 DNA reads TGTGCCAGCAGCGCTAGACAGGAGTTTAACTATGGCTACACCTTC. It yields the protein CASSARQEFNYGYTF.

The rearrangement links TRBV4-2 to TRBJ2-5; maybe TRBD2 (5 bases). Germline CDR1 and CDR2: LGHNA and YNFKEQ. Trimming removed 4 bases at V and 4 bases at J, with 19 bases between. The CDR3 consists of 16 residues. This CDR3 is CASSPLNTGGSETQYF. The CDR3 region has the DNA TGTGCCAGCAGCCCATTAAATACCGGCGGGTCAGAGACCCAGTACTTC.

This clonotype showed up just a few times. The J gene is TRBJ1-2, the V gene TRBV2; 12 nucleotides align to TRBD1. V dropped 8 bases and J dropped 8; count of bases not matched to a gene: 6. Looked up from germline, CDR1 is SNHLY and CDR2 is FYNNEI. This CDR3 comprises 13 residues. This CDR3 is CASEGQGAEGYTF. The CDR3 DNA reads as TGTGCCAGCGAGGGACAGGGGGCAGAGGGCTACACCTTC. The full variable domain, its missing parts supplied by reference TRBV2 and TRBJ1-2, is EPEVTQTPSHQVTQMGQEVILRCVPISNHLYFYWYRQILGQKVEFLVSFYNNEISEKSEIFDDQFSVERPDGSNFTLKIRSTKLEDSAMYFCASEGQGAEGYTFGSGTRLTVV.

This clonotype showed up just a few times. The V call is TRBV4-3, the J call TRBJ2-1; 7 bases are shared with TRBD2. The germline gives CDR1 LGHNA, CDR2 YSLEER. The V segment lost 4 bases and the J segment 6 bases; nucleotides outside the gene matches: 6. CDR3 length: 14 amino acids. The CDR3, as DNA: TGCGCCAGCAGCCCGAGGGAGGGTGGCAATGAGCAGTTCTTC. Translated: CASSPREGGNEQFF.

This chain uses TRBV7-9 with TRBJ2-7, with a weak D call TRBD1 (6 bases). The CDR3 totals 15 residues. Germline loops: CDR1 SEHNR, CDR2 FQNEAQ (reference sequence). The V gene lost 6 bases and the J gene lost 7 bases, with 22 bases spanning the gap. CDR3 sequence (DNA): TGTGCCAGCAGTCCCTGGTCAACCAGGGGTAATGAGCAGTACTTC. It encodes CASSPWSTRGNEQYF.

This clonotype occurred many times. The V and J genes are TRBV4-2 and TRBJ2-5, with D unclear. V was pared by 2 bases and J by 4 bases, with 11 bases between. The germline V gene has CDR1 LGHNA and CDR2 YNFKEQ. The CDR3 has 14 amino acids. CDR3 in amino acids: CASSQTNMAETQYF. The CDR3 DNA is TGTGCCAGCAGCCAAACCAACATGGCAGAGACCCAGTACTTC.

V and J are TRBV29-1 and TRBJ1-1; D uncertain. CDR1 and CDR2 from the germline V gene are SQVTM and ANQGSEA. Trimming removed 4 bases at V and 0 bases at J, with 9 bases between. This CDR3 has 13 residues. CDR3 DNA: TGCAGCGTTGGATTGGTGTTGAACACTGAAGCTTTCTTT. Protein sequence: CSVGLVLNTEAFF.

This clonotype appeared a few times. This rearrangement joins TRBV20-1 to TRBJ1-6; 7 positions match TRBD1. From germline, CDR1 is DFQATT and CDR2 SNEGSKA (reference sequence). V dropped 1 base and J dropped 5; count of bases not matched to a gene: 14. The CDR3 has 18 amino acids. The CDR3 bases are TGCAGTGCTAGAGGGACAGGCCCCCCGAGGGGTAATAATTCACCCCTCCACTTT. Translated: CSARGTGPPRGNNSPLHF.

This clonotype was recorded a few times. This chain connects TRBV7-2 to TRBJ2-3, with no clear D. V lost 1 base, J lost 6 bases, and 5 bases lay in between. Germline lookup yields CDR1 SGHTA and CDR2 FQGNSA. The CDR3 is 12 amino acids. The CDR3 DNA reads TGTGCCAGCAGCTTAGAGCCGGATACGCAGTATTTT. This encodes CASSLEPDTQYF.

The chain recombines TRBV10-3 with TRBJ2-5, with D perhaps being TRBD1 or TRBD2 (6 bases each). This CDR3 has 13 residues. The V gene's germline CDR1 is ENHRY and CDR2 SYGVKD. With 10 bases removed from V and 0 bases from J, the gap between germline ends came to 12 bases. The CDR3 coding sequence is TGTGCCACCCTTCGGGGGCACCAAGAGACCCAGTACTTC. This encodes CATLRGHQETQYF.

The J gene is TRBJ1-2, the V gene TRBV10-3; D not resolved. The V gene's germline CDR1 is ENHRY and CDR2 SYGVKD. V was trimmed by 4 bases and J by 4 bases, leaving 16 bases between them. The CDR3 has 15 amino acids. CDR3 sequence: CAISADPRMGYGYTF. Here the CDR3 DNA reads TGTGCCATCAGTGCCGACCCTAGGATGGGCTATGGCTACACCTTC.

The chain joins TRBV20-1 to TRBJ1-6, with 11 bases that match TRBD1. Germline CDR1 and CDR2: DFQATT and SNEGSKA (reference sequence). The CDR3 is 16 residues long. The J segment lost 4 bases and the V segment lost 0 bases, leaving 2 bases of the junction unmatched. CDR3 nucleotides: TGCAGTGCTAGAGATGGGACAGGGGGTTATAATTCACCCCTCCACTTT. This sequence encodes CSARDGTGGYNSPLHF.

This chain joins TRBV4-2 and TRBJ2-3, with 13 bases aligning to TRBD2. This CDR3 has 16 amino acids. Germline CDR1 reads LGHNA; CDR2 reads YNFKEQ. V shed 4 bases and J 6 bases; nucleotides not matched to a gene: 7. The CDR3 here is CASSRMTSGGSDTQYF. The DNA for the CDR3 is TGTGCCAGCAGCCGTATGACTAGCGGGGGGAGTGATACGCAGTATTTT.